This record concerns one T cell receptor (beta chain) sequence. The antigen is unknown. The record originates from a study of post-analysis software for immune sequencing data. Study-level points and caveats: There were roughly 5 TRBV segments more frequent in patients than controls, and TRBV5-6, TRBV5-1 and TRBV20-1 were among them.

Germline V CDR1 and CDR2: MNHEY, SVGAGI. The CDR3 totals 15 residues. V was shortened by 0 bases and J by 3 bases, with 12 bases between the two germline ends. Unique molecular identifiers were built into the TCR beta cDNA libraries. With roughly 1 to 11 million T cells as the source, approximately 450,000 cDNA molecules resulted. TCRdb itself ran the PCR reads through MiXCR, one entry per CDR3 protein. This table holds 380,000 or so distinct CDR3 sequences, less than 40% found once. V and J are TRBV6-5 and TRBJ2-7; D is perhaps TRBD1 or TRBD2 (5 bases each). This clonotype originated in a girl aged 5 to 17 with multiple sclerosis. The source material was blood. The DNA of the CDR3 is TGTGCCAGCAGTTACTCGTCATGGGGGAACTACGAGCAGTACTTC. As protein: CASSYSSWGNYEQYF.